This T cell receptor beta chain came from a study of OX40 agonist ivuxolimab in advanced cancers. TCRdb's table, derived via immunoSEQ multiplex PCR, lists solely in-frame clones and lacks some. The sample shows tens of thousands of clones, roughly three quarters of them seen only once. The table lists this clone with a few counts. This CDR3 region has 16 residues. The V gene end was trimmed by 4 bases and the J gene end by 3 bases; junction bases not matched to a gene: 8. The germline CDR1 and CDR2 sequences are MGHRA and YSYEKL. The J gene is TRBJ2-7, the V gene TRBV4-1, with TRBD2 identical over 11 bases. This TCR was sampled from an adult with an advanced solid tumor such as melanoma, head and neck, liver or kidney cancer. Sequencing was performed on CD4+ or CD8+ T cells sorted from blood, taken in a trial of the OX40 agonist ivuxolimab. The DNA of the CDR3 is TGCGCCAGCAGCCCTCGACTAGCGGGGACCGACTACGAGCAGTACTTC. As protein: CASSPRLAGTDYEQYF.